These 22 T cell receptor beta chains came from one sample sequenced in a study of CXCR3-negative and CXCR3-positive naive CD8 T cells. Through 5' RACE with UMI labels, the TRB cDNA libraries were prepared. TCRdb reprocessed the 5' RACE reads and reports one entry per CDR3 protein, with no DNA. This repertoire includes tens of thousands of distinct CDR3 sequences. The sequenced sample consisted of naive CXCR3- CD8+ T cells from blood. The subset is: CD45RO-CCR7+CD27+CD95- naive CD8+ T cells lacking CXCR3 (TNR3-). The receptor source for this set is a human donor in good health. Some clones in this sample may be carry-over from other donors' samples.

V gene TRBV6-1 combines with J gene TRBJ1-5. This CDR3 contains 15 residues. Germline CDR1 reads MNHNS; CDR2 reads SASEGT. The CDR3 sequence is CASSDWAGNNQPQHF.

The gene calls are TRBV20-1 and TRBJ1-6; TCRdb names TRBD1, which stays unverified in the absence of DNA. The germline CDR1 and CDR2 sequences are DFQATT and SNEGSKA (reference sequence). The length of the CDR3 is 16 residues. The CDR3 protein is CSAPGQPDAYNSPLHF.

The rearrangement uses TRBV29-1 and TRBJ2-2. The CDR3 is 12 residues long. Germline V gene data show CDR1 as SQVTM and CDR2 as ANQGSEA. The CDR3 protein is CSVWTPTGELFF.

V is TRBV7-9 and J is TRBJ2-1. Germline V lookup: CDR1 SEHNR, CDR2 FQNEAQ (reference sequence). This CDR3 is 16 amino acids long. The CDR3 region is CASRTSDSSSYNEQFF.

This chain links TRBV6-2 or TRBV6-3 with TRBJ2-7. CDR1 MNHEY and CDR2 SVGEGT come from the germline V gene. This CDR3 is 13 amino acids long. The chain's CDR3 is CASSYGRTYEQYF.

V gene TRBV29-1 combines with J gene TRBJ2-7; TCRdb designates TRBD2, a call that cannot be tested without DNA. The CDR3 sequence is 14 residues long. CDR1 and CDR2 from the germline V gene are SQVTM and ANQGSEA. The chain's CDR3 is CSVDLAGGPFEQYF.

The rearrangement joins TRBV29-1 to TRBJ2-1; TCRdb reports TRBD2, a call that lacks DNA to check it against. Germline CDR1 is SQVTM and CDR2 is ANQGSEA. The length of the CDR3 is 14 residues. CDR3 sequence: CSVPTGGAYNEQFF.

The J gene is TRBJ2-3, the V gene TRBV6-5. CDR3 length equals 16 residues. Germline V lookup: CDR1 MNHEY, CDR2 SVGAGI. The CDR3 here is CASSYSIWALTDTQYF.

V and J are TRBV4-3 and TRBJ1-2. Per the germline V gene, CDR1 is LGHNA and CDR2 is YSLEER. The CDR3 has 15 residues. The CDR3 region is CASSQDPQTNYGYTF.

The chain combines TRBV28 with TRBJ2-5; TCRdb gives TRBD1 as the D gene, but with no DNA this cannot be confirmed. The CDR3 is 14 residues long. Germline V gene lookup returns CDR1 MDHEN and CDR2 SYDVKM. The CDR3 here is CASSSLGGGETQYF. Together with reference TRBV28 and TRBJ2-5, the CDR3 gives the full variable domain: DVKVTQSSRYLVKRTGEKVFLECVQDMDHENMFWYRQDPGLGLRLIYFSYDVKMKEKGDIPEGYSVSREKKERFSLILESASTNQTSMYLCASSSLGGGETQYFGPGTRLLVL.

This chain connects TRBV30 to TRBJ2-7. The germline V gene has CDR1 GTSNPN and CDR2 SVGIG (reference sequence). There are 13 residues in the CDR3. CDR3: CAWSLDGSYEQYF.

The chain combines TRBV7-9 with TRBJ2-1. The CDR3 has 15 residues. CDR1 is SEHNR, CDR2 FQNEAQ, per germline (reference sequence). This CDR3 is CASTVTEVSYNEQFF.

The chain recombines TRBV29-1 with TRBJ1-2. The CDR3 runs to 13 residues. Germline V gives CDR1 SQVTM, CDR2 ANQGSEA. CDR3 sequence: CSVERPLGYGYTF.

The chain couples TRBV7-2 to TRBJ1-1. The CDR3 totals 15 residues. Germline assignment: CDR1 SGHTA and CDR2 FQGNSA. The CDR3 protein is CASSFRLQENTEAFF.

This chain connects TRBV20-1 to TRBJ2-7; there is no DNA to check the TCRdb D call of TRBD1. The CDR3 spans 15 residues. From germline, CDR1 is DFQATT and CDR2 SNEGSKA (reference sequence). CDR3: CSAFQEETESYEQYF.

The chain couples TRBV6-2 or TRBV6-3 to TRBJ2-7; TCRdb names TRBD1, which stays unverified in the absence of DNA. The CDR3 has 14 residues. The germline gives CDR1 MNHEY, CDR2 SVGEGT. The CDR3 region is CASTPTGQFNEQYF.

The genes are TRBV6-5 and TRBJ1-1; checking the TCRdb D call of TRBD1 is not possible without DNA. Germline-derived CDR1 and CDR2 are MNHEY and SVGAGI. The CDR3 has 14 residues. The CDR3 reads CASRYEQGGTEAFF.

The CDR3 spells CASSSYIGFDEQFF. The rearrangement joins TRBV14 to TRBJ2-1. This CDR3 has 14 residues. Per the germline V gene, CDR1 is SGHDN and CDR2 is FVKESK.

The chain is built from TRBV4-1 and TRBJ2-6. Germline CDR1 MGHRA, CDR2 YSYEKL. This CDR3 comprises 17 residues. This CDR3 is CASSQDRPDSGANVLTF.

The chain joins TRBV20-1 to TRBJ2-7; TCRdb indicates TRBD1, and absent DNA this call remains unverified. This CDR3 contains 16 residues. CDR1 and CDR2 (germline): DFQATT, SNEGSKA (reference sequence). Here the CDR3 reads CSARPPGQLSTYEQYF.

The chain has TRBV3-1 and TRBJ2-3; TCRdb returns TRBD2, unconfirmable since there is no DNA. CDR1 LGHDT and CDR2 YNNKEL come from the germline V gene (reference sequence). The CDR3 totals 17 residues. Here the CDR3 reads CASSHRGLAGGQDTQYF.

The chain couples TRBV28 to TRBJ1-5; TCRdb indicates TRBD1, and absent DNA this call remains unverified. The CDR3 runs to 14 residues. Germline V gene sequence: CDR1 MDHEN, CDR2 SYDVKM. This CDR3 reads CASSDRDSNQPQHF.